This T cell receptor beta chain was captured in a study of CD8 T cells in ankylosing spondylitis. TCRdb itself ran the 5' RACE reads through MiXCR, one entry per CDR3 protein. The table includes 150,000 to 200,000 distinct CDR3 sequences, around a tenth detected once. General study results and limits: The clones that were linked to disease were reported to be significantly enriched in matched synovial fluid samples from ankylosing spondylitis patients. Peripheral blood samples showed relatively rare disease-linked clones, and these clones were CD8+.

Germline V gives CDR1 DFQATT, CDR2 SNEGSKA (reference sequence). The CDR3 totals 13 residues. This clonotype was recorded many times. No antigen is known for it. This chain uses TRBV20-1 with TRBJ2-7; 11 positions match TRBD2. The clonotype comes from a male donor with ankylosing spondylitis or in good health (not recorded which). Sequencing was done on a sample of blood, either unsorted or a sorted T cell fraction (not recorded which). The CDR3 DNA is TGCAGGACGACTAGCGGGAACTCCTACGAGCAGTACTTC. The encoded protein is CRTTSGNSYEQYF.